Listed below are T cell receptor beta chains from one sample, sequenced in a study of shared clonotypes between healthy human individuals. The data were produced by immunoSEQ multiplex PCR, yet TCRdb's version contains in-frame clones alone and is incomplete. This table holds 2 million to 2.5 million clones, 95% found once. The sample consisted of naive CD4+ T cells sorted from blood. These receptors all come from a man between 18 and 35 years old in good health. Both conserved end residues are part of each CDR3. The D gene is left open where the match is weak. Where a row states a size, it is once, few, many or the class of an expanded clone; other rows omit it.

v_call	j_call	clone_size	d_call	cdr3_aa
TRBV5-1	TRBJ2-3	.	.	CASSLGTAVVDTQYF
TRBV25-1	TRBJ2-5	.	TRBD2	CASIPSGSRETQYF
TRBV6-5	TRBJ2-7	.	.	CASSYSRSGYEQYF
TRBV2	TRBJ1-6	few	.	CASKGGPDNSPLHF
TRBV9	TRBJ2-7	.	TRBD2	CASSVGREGYEQYF
TRBV18	TRBJ2-7	.	.	CASSPPGRISYEQYF
TRBV7-9	TRBJ2-3	.	.	CASSLHIDTDTQYF
TRBV27	TRBJ1-5	.	TRBD1	CASSPGTVNQPQHF
TRBV11-2	TRBJ2-7	.	.	CASSLDWLAHEQYF
TRBV6-1	TRBJ1-1	.	.	CASRPLGGKTEAFF
TRBV18	TRBJ1-1	.	.	CASSPPVGGGRTEAFF
TRBV10-3	TRBJ2-2	.	TRBD2	CAISSGGPTGELFF
TRBV19	TRBJ1-5	.	TRBD1	CASSIGTGGQPQHF
TRBV29-1	TRBJ2-7	.	TRBD1	CSVDSGQGGQYF
TRBV28	TRBJ1-2	.	.	CASNPGGVYGYTF
TRBV7-9	TRBJ1-1	.	TRBD1	CASSRARDRGTEAFF
TRBV30	TRBJ2-1	.	TRBD2	CAWSVDLAGEQFF
TRBV5-4	TRBJ2-4	once	.	CASSGGQRNIQYF
TRBV5-4	TRBJ1-2	.	.	CASSWSKEGYGYTF
TRBV18	TRBJ2-7	.	TRBD1	CASSPAGTGSYEQYF
TRBV11-2	TRBJ2-7	.	.	CASSPRSSYEQYF
TRBV5-6	TRBJ2-7	.	.	CASSLGYEQYF
TRBV29-1	TRBJ2-3	.	.	CSGERGTDTQYF
TRBV30	TRBJ2-7	.	.	CAWQDTYEQYF
TRBV29-1	TRBJ2-7	.	TRBD1	CSVARDRGINEQYF
TRBV19	TRBJ1-6	.	TRBD1	CASQQGQEAYNSPLHF
TRBV7-9	TRBJ1-6	.	.	CASSSTTVNSPLHF
TRBV7-9	TRBJ2-5	once	TRBD2	CASSYPTSGRAVGSQYF
TRBV6-1	TRBJ1-4	.	.	CASTTVGEKLFF
TRBV4-3	TRBJ2-2	.	.	CASSQDSGARNTGELFF
TRBV7-6	TRBJ2-5	.	TRBD1	CASGDRVLGETQYF
TRBV19	TRBJ1-6	.	TRBD1	CASNTGGEVVASPLHF
TRBV11-2	TRBJ1-3	.	.	CASSLWTVGQGNTIYF
TRBV27	TRBJ2-7	.	TRBD2	CASGLAGGGAYEQYF
TRBV19	TRBJ1-1	.	.	CASARTANTEAFF
TRBV7-8	TRBJ1-3	.	.	CASSSRDISGNTIYF
TRBV14	TRBJ2-3	.	TRBD2	CASGAGVAQYF
TRBV6-5	TRBJ1-5	.	TRBD1	CASRHDRGSQPQHF
TRBV2	TRBJ1-3	.	.	CATSDRANTIYF
TRBV11-3	TRBJ2-3	.	.	CASSPLGGSTDTQYF
TRBV5-6	TRBJ1-5	.	TRBD1	CASSFRDRDQPQHF